A selection of T cell receptor beta chains follows, all from one sample in a study of OX40 agonist ivuxolimab in advanced cancers. The method was immunoSEQ multiplex PCR; TCRdb's version includes in-frame clones alone and lacks a portion of them. The table shows about 17,000 clones, with 90% to 95% occurring only once. Sequencing used CD4+ or CD8+ T cells sorted from blood, obtained in a trial of the OX40 agonist ivuxolimab. The receptor source for this set is an adult with an advanced solid tumor such as melanoma, head and neck, liver or kidney cancer. CDR3s include the opening cysteine and the closing phenylalanine or tryptophan. The D gene is left open where the match is weak. Clone size, where shown, is once, few, many, or a class for clones that have expanded.

few	.	TRBV11-2	TRBJ1-1	TGTGCCAGCAGCTTTACGACAGTAAACACTGAAGCTTTCTTT	CASSFTTVNTEAFF
.	TRBD2	TRBV27	TRBJ2-2	TGTGCCAGCAGTTTATGGTCACTAGCGGGAGGGAGCACCGGGGAGCTGTTTTTT	CASSLWSLAGGSTGELFF
.	TRBD2	TRBV19	TRBJ2-1	TGTGCCAGTAGTCCCGGGACTAGCGGACTAGGCTCCTACAATGAGCAGTTCTTC	CASSPGTSGLGSYNEQFF
.	TRBD1	TRBV27	TRBJ2-1	TGTGCCAGCAATTTCCGGGACAGGGCTTACAATGAGCAGTTCTTC	CASNFRDRAYNEQFF
once	TRBD2	TRBV4-1	TRBJ2-7	TGCGCCAGCAGCCCCCAGCGGGGTCCCTACGAGCAGTACTTC	CASSPQRGPYEQYF
.	.	TRBV7-2	TRBJ2-7	TGTGCCAGCAGCTTCGGACTGAACTACGAGCAGTACTTC	CASSFGLNYEQYF
few	TRBD1	TRBV15	TRBJ2-7	TGTGCCACCAGCAGAGATTGGGACAGGGCTTTCGACGAGCAGTACTTC	CATSRDWDRAFDEQYF
.	.	TRBV9	TRBJ2-7	TGTGCCAGCAGCGTTGGGACCCCTTCCTACGAGCAGTACTTC	CASSVGTPSYEQYF
.	.	TRBV5-6	TRBJ1-1	TGTGCCAGCAGCAGCCTTGGTCAATGGAGCTACACTGAAGCTTTCTTT	CASSSLGQWSYTEAFF
medium-sized	.	TRBV21-1	TRBJ1-5	TGTGCCAGCAGCAAATGGTGGAGAAGTAGCAATCAGCCCCAGCATTTT	CASSKWWRSSNQPQHF
.	.	TRBV28	TRBJ1-4	TGTGCCAGCAGTTTGAAGGAGGGCGGGTATGAAAAACTGTTTTTT	CASSLKEGGYEKLFF
.	.	TRBV28	TRBJ1-3	TGTGCCAGCGGGTACTCTGGAAACACCATATATTTT	CASGYSGNTIYF
.	TRBD1	TRBV4-1	TRBJ2-7	TGCGCCAGCTCGACAGGGGAAGGCGAGCAGTACTTC	CASSTGEGEQYF
.	TRBD2	TRBV27	TRBJ2-3	TGTGCCAGCAGTCAAACTAGCGGGGGCACAGATACGCAGTATTTT	CASSQTSGGTDTQYF
few	TRBD2	TRBV9	TRBJ2-7	TGTGCCAGCAGCCCAACACTAGCGGGGGGGCTCGACGAGCAGTACTTC	CASSPTLAGGLDEQYF
.	.	TRBV28	TRBJ2-3	TGTGCCAGCAGTTTGCTGGTTAGGTCAAGCACAGATACGCAGTATTTT	CASSLLVRSSTDTQYF
.	.	TRBV28	TRBJ1-2	TGTGCCAGCAGTTTTCCCCACTCAGGGGCTTATGGCTACACCTTC	CASSFPHSGAYGYTF
.	.	TRBV6-5	TRBJ1-1	TGTGCCAGCAGTTACTCTAGTCTTACTGAAGCTTTCTTT	CASSYSSLTEAFF
.	.	TRBV7-8	TRBJ2-1	TGTGCCAGCAGCTTAGTCGGGTCCATTTACAATGAGCAGTTCTTC	CASSLVGSIYNEQFF
.	TRBD1	TRBV7-2	TRBJ1-1	TGTGCCAGCAGCTTGCAAACAGGGGGCGCGGCTCGCCCTGAAGCTTTCTTT	CASSLQTGGAARPEAFF
few	.	TRBV9	TRBJ2-3	TGTGCCAGCAGCGTAGAAGGGCTGGGCAGCTACACAGATACGCAGTATTTT	CASSVEGLGSYTDTQYF
.	.	TRBV10-2	TRBJ2-1	TGCGCCAGCAGTCTCCTGGGGAATGAGCAGTTCTTC	CASSLLGNEQFF
.	.	TRBV4-3	TRBJ1-2	TGCGCCAGCAGCCAAGATTTGGTATTCCGGGGGCGCATCGGCTACACCTTC	CASSQDLVFRGRIGYTF
.	.	TRBV27	TRBJ1-1	TGTGCCAGCAGTTTACTGGGAGGAGAAGCTTTCTTT	CASSLLGGEAFF
.	.	TRBV27	TRBJ2-2	TGTGCCAGCAGAGGTATAGGGACCACCGGGGAGCTGTTTTTT	CASRGIGTTGELFF
.	.	TRBV30	TRBJ2-7	TGTGCCTGGAGTTCGCCGCCGGGTCCCTTCTACGAGCAGTACTTC	CAWSSPPGPFYEQYF
.	.	TRBV9	TRBJ2-5	TGTGCCAGCGGCGTCGAGACCCAGTACTTC	CASGVETQYF
.	TRBD1	TRBV7-8	TRBJ2-2	TGTGCCAGCAGCCCGAATGGACAGGGCAGCGGGGAGCTGTTTTTT	CASSPNGQGSGELFF
.	TRBD2	TRBV30	TRBJ2-3	TGTGCCTGGAATAGCGGGGGTCGCACTAGCACAGATACGCAGTATTTT	CAWNSGGRTSTDTQYF
.	TRBD1	TRBV29-1	TRBJ2-7	TGCAGCGTTGAAGGACAGGGCTACGAGCAGTACTTC	CSVEGQGYEQYF
.	.	TRBV7-8	TRBJ2-7	TGTGCCAGCAGCTTGGGAGCTGAGCAGTACTTC	CASSLGAEQYF
.	TRBD2	TRBV6-5	TRBJ2-1	TGTGCCAGCAGTTCGAATAGCGGGAGAGAGCAGTTCTTC	CASSSNSGREQFF
.	TRBD2	TRBV4-3	TRBJ2-3	TGCGCCAGCAGCCAGGGACTAGCGGGGGGCCCCACAGATACGCAGTATTTT	CASSQGLAGGPTDTQYF
.	TRBD2	TRBV7-9	TRBJ2-1	TGTGCCAGCCAGCGGGAGGGGAGAGATGAGCAGTTCTTC	CASQREGRDEQFF
.	.	TRBV5-1	TRBJ1-1	TGCGCCAGCAGCTTGGCAGGGCCCCAGAACACTGAAGCTTTCTTT	CASSLAGPQNTEAFF
.	.	TRBV28	TRBJ1-4	TGTGCCAGCAGGGTGACTACCGGGGAAAAAAATGAAAAACTGTTTTTT	CASRVTTGEKNEKLFF
.	.	TRBV28	TRBJ1-1	TGTGCCAGCAGTATACCCACAGGGAACACTGAAGCTTTCTTT	CASSIPTGNTEAFF
.	.	TRBV7-9	TRBJ1-1	TGTGCCAGCAGCGGAATTAAGAACACTGAAGCTTTCTTT	CASSGIKNTEAFF
once	TRBD1	TRBV28	TRBJ2-5	TGTGCCAGCAGTCCTCATTGGACAGGGAGCACGGAGACCCAGTACTTC	CASSPHWTGSTETQYF
.	TRBD2	TRBV5-4	TRBJ2-3	TGTGCCAGCAGCTTTGGGGGGGGGACAGATACGCAGTATTTT	CASSFGGGTDTQYF
few	TRBD1	TRBV6-5	TRBJ1-2	TGTGCCAGCAGCCAAAACAGGGGGGGAGGCTACACCTTC	CASSQNRGGGYTF
.	TRBD2	TRBV6-4	TRBJ2-7	TGTGCCAGCAGTGACCAGCGGGGGGGCTACGAGCAGTACTTC	CASSDQRGGYEQYF
.	.	TRBV2	TRBJ1-2	TGTGCCAGCAGAGGGTTGGGGCTCTATGGCTACACCTTC	CASRGLGLYGYTF
.	TRBD2	TRBV19	TRBJ2-7	TGTGCCAGTAGTGCAGCGGGGGCCAGCTACGAGCAGTACTTC	CASSAAGASYEQYF
.	.	TRBV19	TRBJ1-5	TGTGCCAGTAGTATTGGGGGGGCCAGAAATCAGCCCCAGCATTTT	CASSIGGARNQPQHF
.	TRBD2	TRBV5-4	TRBJ2-7	TGTGCCAGCAGCTTGCAACGGGAGGGCCAAGTCGAGCAGTACTTC	CASSLQREGQVEQYF
.	.	TRBV27	TRBJ2-7	TGTGCCAGCAGTTTCCGGGGCGAGCAGTACTTC	CASSFRGEQYF
.	.	TRBV5-6	TRBJ1-2	TGTGCCAGCAGCTTGGACCCGTATGGCTACACCTTC	CASSLDPYGYTF
.	TRBD1	TRBV2	TRBJ2-2	TGTGCCAGCACCGAGGGACAGGCGAACACCGGGGAGCTGTTTTTT	CASTEGQANTGELFF
.	TRBD2	TRBV9	TRBJ2-1	TGTGCCAGCAGGGATACTAGCGGCTCCTACAATGAGCAGTTCTTC	CASRDTSGSYNEQFF
once	.	TRBV4-1	TRBJ1-2	TGCGCCAGCAGCCAAGCCCCCGGCGGGAGTTACGACTATGGCTACACCTTC	CASSQAPGGSYDYGYTF
.	.	TRBV6-5	TRBJ1-1	TGTGCCAGCACCCCCGGTTGGAACACTGAAGCTTTCTTT	CASTPGWNTEAFF
.	TRBD2	TRBV4-1	TRBJ2-5	TGCGCCAGCAGCCAAGGGGCTAGCGGGAGGGCCGGGGAGACCCAGTACTTC	CASSQGASGRAGETQYF
.	.	TRBV6-5	TRBJ2-1	TGTGCCAGCACCCATTCGGGACTGCAGTTCTTC	CASTHSGLQFF
.	TRBD1	TRBV5-8	TRBJ2-1	TGTGCCAGCAGCTTGGGGACAGGGAATGAGCAGTTCTTC	CASSLGTGNEQFF
.	.	TRBV14	TRBJ2-2	TGTGCCAGCAGCCAAGACCCCCAGGGGGGCGCCGGGGAGCTGTTTTTT	CASSQDPQGGAGELFF
.	.	TRBV7-3	TRBJ2-2	TGTGCCAGCAGCTACCTCGAAGGCGCCGGGGAGCTGTTTTTT	CASSYLEGAGELFF
.	.	TRBV27	TRBJ2-7	TGTGCCAGCAGTCCGTGGGCCCGGGCGACTTTATACGAGCAGTACTTC	CASSPWARATLYEQYF
.	.	TRBV28	TRBJ2-1	TGTGCCAGCTTCTCGAACAATGAGCAGTTCTTC	CASFSNNEQFF
.	.	TRBV28	TRBJ1-4	TGTGCCAGCAGTAGCTATTCAGAAAAACTGTTTTTT	CASSSYSEKLFF